Shown below are 26 T cell receptor beta chains from a single sample sequenced in a study of T cell responses to AZD1222 COVID-19 vaccine. Only in-frame clones appear in the TCRdb table, and some are missing; sequencing was by immunoSEQ multiplex PCR. The table shows some 91,000 clones, with over 85% occurring only once. Sequencing used peripheral blood, obtained on day 0 of AZD1222 vaccination. These receptors all come from an adult in good health.

A note on this clone: The junction differs from germline at one of its ends, possibly a read error. The chain links TRBV3-1 (or the pseudogene TRBV3-2) to TRBJ1-3; D possibly corresponds to TRBD1 (5 bases). CDR1 and CDR2 from the germline V gene are LGHDT and YNNKEL (reference sequence). The CDR3 runs to 13 residues. The CDR3 DNA is TGTGCCAGCGGCCAGGGTACAGGAAACACCATATATTTT. Protein: CASGQGTGNTIYF.

The chain is built from TRBV30 and TRBJ2-3; D possibly corresponds to TRBD2 (6 bases). With 4 bases removed from V and 2 bases from J, the gap between germline ends came to 13 bases. This CDR3 has 14 amino acids. CDR1 and CDR2 (germline): GTSNPN, SVGIG (reference sequence). Here the CDR3 reads CAWNLVAVTDTQYF. CDR3 coding DNA: TGTGCCTGGAATCTCGTAGCGGTCACAGATACGCAGTATTTT.

The chain carries TRBV7-9 and TRBJ2-3; 14 bases are shared with TRBD2. The junction had 6 bases not matched to a gene; V was cut back by 6 bases and J by 4 bases. This CDR3 comprises 16 residues. Germline V gives CDR1 SEHNR, CDR2 FQNEAQ (reference sequence). CDR3 nucleotides: TGTGCCAGCAGACCGGGACTAGCGGGAGACTCAGATACGCAGTATTTT. Residues: CASRPGLAGDSDTQYF.

The genes are TRBV12-5 and TRBJ2-1, with a tentative D call TRBD2 (5 bases). Germline V gene lookup returns CDR1 LGHNT and CDR2 FRNRAP. The V end was cut by 5 bases, the J end by 15 bases, with 14 bases between. The CDR3 sequence is 11 residues long. DNA for the CDR3: TGTGCTAGTGGTCAACTAGATCTTCCGTTCTTC. This gives the protein CASGQLDLPFF. Using reference TRBV12-5 and TRBJ2-1 for the parts outside the CDR3, the full variable domain is DARVTQTPRHKVTEMGQEVTMRCQPILGHNTVFWYRQTMMQGLELLAYFRNRAPLDDSGMPKDRFSAEMPDATLATLKIQPSEPRDSAVYFCASGQLDLPFFGPGTRLTVL.

This chain joins TRBV7-6 and TRBJ2-1; 7 bases fit TRBD1. Per the germline V gene, CDR1 is SGHVS and CDR2 is FNYEAQ. V shed 3 bases and J 5 bases; nucleotides not matched to a gene: 7. CDR3 length equals 15 residues. The DNA for the CDR3 is TGTGCCAGCAGCTTGGTGCCAGGGGGTGACAATGAGCAGTTCTTC. Translating it yields CASSLVPGGDNEQFF.

J is TRBJ2-7 and V is TRBV6-5; no reliable D call. Per germline, CDR1 MNHEY and CDR2 SVGAGI. Deletions cut 0 bases from V and 8 bases from J, with 17 bases between. The CDR3 sequence is 15 residues long. CDR3 in DNA: TGTGCCAGCAGTTACTCGTGGACGCCGAATGGACAGCAGTACTTC. The encoded protein is CASSYSWTPNGQQYF.

This sequence joins TRBV27 and TRBJ1-2; possible D gene TRBD1, 5 bases. The V gene's germline CDR1 is MNHEY and CDR2 SMNVEV (reference sequence). Trimming left V 5 bases short and J 4 bases short, with 14 bases between. CDR3 length: 14 residues. The CDR3 region is CASSPAWGGYGYTF. DNA of the CDR3: TGTGCCAGCAGTCCGGCTTGGGGGGGCTATGGCTACACCTTC.

J is TRBJ2-5 and V is TRBV5-1; tentative D call: TRBD2 (5 bases). This CDR3 spans 13 amino acids. Trimming removed 4 bases at V and 5 bases at J, with 12 bases between. Per germline, CDR1 SGHRS and CDR2 YFSETQ. This CDR3 is CASSTGNAETQYF. The CDR3 DNA sequence: TGCGCCAGCAGCACCGGGAACGCGGAGACCCAGTACTTC.

The gene calls are TRBV5-6 and TRBJ1-3; 10 bases agree with TRBD1. The CDR3 consists of 16 residues. J was trimmed by 4 bases and V by 4 bases; bases with no gene match: 8. Germline V CDR1 and CDR2: SGHDT, YYEEEE. The CDR3 loop is CASSQRQGAGGNTIYF. CDR3 bases: TGTGCCAGCAGCCAGCGACAGGGGGCAGGAGGAAACACCATATATTTT.

This clone has a single count. The chain carries TRBV18 and TRBJ2-5; 11 nucleotides align to TRBD1. The CDR3 covers 17 residues. The V and J ends lost 3 bases and 2 bases, in that order; junction bases with no gene match: 8. CDR1 and CDR2 from the germline V gene are KGHSH and LQKENI. CDR3 DNA sequence: TGTGCCAGCTCACCCCGGGACAGGGGGGAAAGGCAAGAGACCCAGTACTTC. It codes for CASSPRDRGERQETQYF.

The V and J genes are TRBV9 and TRBJ2-1, with a tentative D call TRBD1 (6 bases). V dropped 0 bases and J dropped 9 bases, with 16 bases sitting between them. The CDR3 spans 15 residues. Per the germline V gene, CDR1 is SGDLS and CDR2 is YYNGEE. CDR3 in amino acids: CASSVDHFRGGEQFF. The DNA of the CDR3 is TGTGCCAGCAGCGTAGATCACTTTCGAGGGGGTGAGCAGTTCTTC.

The rearrangement joins TRBV19 to TRBJ2-5; TRBD1 might be the D (6 bases). The germline gives CDR1 LNHDA, CDR2 SQIVND (reference sequence). The CDR3 totals 15 residues. V lost 7 bases, J lost 4 bases, and 19 bases lay in between. CDR3 nucleotides: TGTGCCAGTAAGCGAAGGGGGAGTAGTGGAGAGACCCAGTACTTC. Translating it yields CASKRRGSSGETQYF.

The chain uses TRBV6-5 and TRBJ1-5; maybe TRBD1 (5 bases). Germline CDR1 is MNHEY and CDR2 is SVGAGI. The germline V and J ends were trimmed by 8 bases and 5 bases, with 13 bases remaining between them. This CDR3 has 13 amino acids. CDR3 amino acids: CASSGDFDQPQHF. The CDR3 nucleotides read TGTGCCAGCTCGGGGGACTTCGATCAGCCCCAGCATTTT.

The chain carries TRBV3-1 (or the pseudogene TRBV3-2) and TRBJ1-6, with no clear D. Germline V gene lookup returns CDR1 LGHDT and CDR2 YNNKEL (reference sequence). CDR3 length: 15 amino acids. Trimming shortened V by 11 bases and J by 6 bases, and 20 bases separated the two germline ends. CDR3 in DNA: TGTGCCGGAACGAGGAGGCCAAGATTTAATTCACCCCTCCACTTT. Protein sequence: CAGTRRPRFNSPLHF.

The chain has TRBV11-3 and TRBJ2-3; D gene unclear. The V gene lost 1 base and the J gene lost 6 bases, with 20 bases spanning the gap. The CDR3 consists of 17 residues. CDR1 is SGHNT, CDR2 YENEEA, per germline. CDR3 nucleotide sequence: TGTGCCAGCAGCTTAGTGGTTACCCGGTGGGTCACGGATACGCAGTATTTT. This codes for CASSLVVTRWVTDTQYF.

This chain uses TRBV5-1 with TRBJ2-1; D is ambiguous. The length of the CDR3 is 15 residues. The germline V and J ends were trimmed by 4 bases and 5 bases, with 16 bases remaining between them. Germline lookup yields CDR1 SGHRS and CDR2 YFSETQ. CDR3: CASSQLNAPNNEQFF. Here the CDR3 DNA reads TGCGCCAGCAGCCAACTCAACGCCCCTAACAATGAGCAGTTCTTC.

V usage is TRBV19 and J usage is TRBJ1-2, with a weak D call TRBD1 (5 bases). Germline V gene data show CDR1 as LNHDA and CDR2 as SQIVND (reference sequence). The length of the CDR3 is 16 residues. The germline V and J ends were trimmed by 10 bases and 4 bases, with 25 bases remaining between them. This CDR3 is CATNYPAQGRFYGYTF. In DNA, the CDR3 is TGTGCCACTAACTACCCCGCGCAGGGAAGATTCTATGGCTACACCTTC.

This chain uses TRBV9 with TRBJ2-1; TRBD2 aligns across 12 bases. Trimming cost V 3 bases and J 6 bases; bases outside gene matches: 1. The CDR3 has 14 amino acids. Germline CDR1 SGDLS, CDR2 YYNGEE. Written as DNA, the CDR3 is TGTGCCAGCAGCGCGGGACTAGCGGGCAATGAGCAGTTCTTC. Its protein is CASSAGLAGNEQFF.

The rearrangement links TRBV18 to TRBJ2-3, with 9 bases lining up with TRBD2. This CDR3 has 16 amino acids. Trimming removed 4 bases from V and 3 bases from J; junction bases left unmatched: 8. Germline loops: CDR1 KGHSH, CDR2 LQKENI. The CDR3 loop is CASSRSAGGPTDTQYF. The CDR3 DNA reads as TGTGCCAGCTCACGGAGCGCGGGAGGGCCTACAGATACGCAGTATTTT. The full variable domain, rest sourced from reference TRBV18 and TRBJ2-3, is NAGVMQNPRHLVRRRGQEARLRCSPMKGHSHVYWYRQLPEEGLKFMVYLQKENIIDESGMPKERFSAEFPKEGPSILRIQQVVRGDSAAYFCASSRSAGGPTDTQYFGPGTRLTVL.

This sequence joins TRBV18 and TRBJ2-2, with a possible D match to TRBD2 (6 bases). Germline V gene lookup returns CDR1 KGHSH and CDR2 LQKENI. The CDR3 covers 13 residues. V lost 6 bases to trimming and J lost 2 bases, with 7 bases between them. As DNA, the CDR3 is TGTGCCAGCTCGCGGGATAACACCGGGGAGCTGTTTTTT. Translation: CASSRDNTGELFF.

The gene calls are TRBV4-3 and TRBJ1-2; the D is unclear. CDR3 length: 15 residues. In germline, CDR1 is LGHNA, CDR2 YSLEER. V lost 4 bases and J 3 bases, leaving 15 bases between the germline ends. CDR3 sequence (DNA): TGCGCCAGCAGCCTCACCCTAGCTGACTACTATGGCTACACCTTC. The encoded protein is CASSLTLADYYGYTF.

This clone occurred once. V is TRBV29-1 and J is TRBJ1-1; D perhaps matches TRBD1 (5 bases). V dropped 4 bases and J dropped 13 bases, with 19 bases sitting between them. The CDR3 is 12 amino acids. Germline loops: CDR1 SQVTM, CDR2 ANQGSEA. The CDR3 protein is CSVGLDGLRGFF. The CDR3 DNA sequence: TGCAGCGTTGGTTTAGACGGCCTGAGGGGTTTCTTT.

This clone showed up just a few times. The V gene is TRBV2, the J gene TRBJ2-2; D may be TRBD1 (6 bases). Deletions cut 6 bases from V and 1 base from J, with 9 bases between. This CDR3 comprises 14 residues. CDR1 is SNHLY and CDR2 is FYNNEI in the germline V gene. CDR3 sequence reads: CASRKGENTGELFF. The CDR3 bases are TGTGCCAGCAGAAAGGGGGAGAACACCGGGGAGCTGTTTTTT.

This chain joins TRBV14 and TRBJ2-5; D gene ambiguous. V lost 4 bases and J 4 bases, leaving 10 bases between the germline ends. Germline V lookup: CDR1 SGHDN, CDR2 FVKESK. This CDR3 has 13 residues. CDR3 sequence reads: CASSPPVGETQYF. CDR3 nucleotide sequence: TGTGCCAGCAGCCCGCCGGTCGGAGAGACCCAGTACTTC.

V usage is TRBV9 and J usage is TRBJ2-7; a possible D gene is TRBD1 (5 bases). The assigned J gene may be wrong: the sequence end matches TRBJ2-1 better. The CDR3 loop spans 14 amino acids. Germline CDR1 is SGDLS and CDR2 is YYNGEE. The CDR3 coding sequence is TGTGCCAGCAGCGAACAGGCCCCAGACAATGAGCAGTTCTTC. This encodes CASSEQAPDNEQFF.

The gene calls are TRBV20-1 and TRBJ2-1; D not resolved. Germline loops: CDR1 DFQATT, CDR2 SNEGSKA (reference sequence). V lost 6 bases, J lost 7 bases, and 10 bases lay in between. The CDR3 extends over 11 amino acids. The CDR3: CSAFGRNEQFF. The CDR3 DNA is TGCAGTGCGTTTGGGCGAAATGAGCAGTTCTTC.